The next 9 T cell receptor beta chains were all read from a single sample in a study of blood T cells in healthy people across ages. Then a second PCR, running about 7 to 11 cycles, was carried out with a sample-barcoded 5' primer and a J-beta primer mix. TCRdb passed the 5' RACE reads through MiXCR, listing each CDR3 protein once. The sample shows fewer than 800,000 distinct CDR3 sequences, 25% of them seen only once. Another study also made use of these data, one on T cells of mothers and their children.

Input material: blood. The source of these receptors is a boy aged 5-17 years in good health.

The J gene is TRBJ1-2, the V gene TRBV10-3; the D is unclear. Trimming cost V 11 bases and J 4 bases, with 17 bases left between them. Germline CDR1 ENHRY, CDR2 SYGVKD. The CDR3 is 13 residues long. This CDR3 reads CAPPIGVGYGYTF. The DNA for the CDR3 is TGTGCCCCCCCTATAGGAGTGGGCTATGGCTACACCTTC.

This clonotype was detected a few times. The chain uses TRBV2 and TRBJ2-1, with D perhaps matching TRBD2 (7 bases). The germline V gene has CDR1 SNHLY and CDR2 FYNNEI. Trimming cost V 6 bases and J 2 bases, with 14 bases left between them. The CDR3 covers 15 residues. The CDR3 loop is CASRGWEGAYNEQFF. The CDR3 coding sequence is TGTGCCAGCAGGGGTTGGGAGGGGGCCTACAATGAGCAGTTCTTC.

Of note for this clonotype: A much larger clone differs from this one at a single base, so this may be a read error. This sequence joins TRBV4-2 and TRBJ2-5; no firm D call. CDR3 length: 12 amino acids. Germline V lookup: CDR1 LGHNA, CDR2 YNFKEQ. This CDR3 is CASSQDLETQCF. The CDR3 DNA sequence: TGTGCCAGCAGCCAAGATTTGGAGACCCAGTGCTTC.

This clonotype was detected only a few times. This chain connects TRBV11-2 to TRBJ1-4; D is possibly TRBD1 (5 bases). CDR1 SGHAT and CDR2 FQNNGV come from the germline V gene. CDR3 length: 15 residues. V was trimmed by 3 bases and J by 0 bases, leaving 8 bases between them. CDR3 in DNA: TGTGCCAGCAGCTTCGGGGACTCAACTAATGAAAAACTGTTTTTT. This encodes CASSFGDSTNEKLFF.

The sample holds a few counts of this clonotype. The chain employs TRBV5-5 and TRBJ1-4; D remains ambiguous. CDR3 size: 16 residues. V shed 0 bases and J shed 0 bases, with 9 bases lying between them. The germline V gene has CDR1 SGHKS and CDR2 YYEKEE (reference sequence). For the CDR3, the DNA is TGTGCCAGCAGCTTGGGTCAGCTTGCAACTAATGAAAAACTGTTTTTT. The encoded protein is CASSLGQLATNEKLFF.

Details on this clonotype: At one end, the junction sequence differs from germline, possibly due to a read error. The CDR3 coding sequence is TGCAGTGCTAGAGACAGGGTGAGGTATGGCTACGCCTTC. Protein sequence: CSARDRVRYGYAF. The genes are TRBV20-1 and TRBJ1-2; a weak D match, TRBD1 (5 bases). The CDR3 consists of 13 residues. Germline V CDR1 and CDR2: DFQATT, SNEGSKA (reference sequence).

This clonotype was recorded a few times. The CDR3 DNA is TGCGCCAGCAGCCAAGACGGAGGCAGCGGGGCCACCTACGAGCAGTACTTC. Translation gives CASSQDGGSGATYEQYF. V and J are TRBV4-1 and TRBJ2-5, with 7 bases lining up with TRBD2. The DNA matches TRBJ2-7 better at its end, which makes the J call doubtful. Germline CDR1 and CDR2: MGHRA and YSYEKL. The CDR3 length is 17 residues.

The chain employs TRBV12-3 or TRBV12-4 and TRBJ1-1; the D is unclear. V was cut by 8 bases and J by 1 base, with 8 bases left in between. The CDR3 runs 12 residues. The CDR3 DNA reads TGTGCCAGCGGTCCCTGGAACACTGAAGCTTTCTTT. It yields the protein CASGPWNTEAFF.

This clonotype was seen a handful of times. The genes are TRBV14 and TRBJ2-1, with D possibly matching TRBD2 (5 bases). Trimming took 6 bases from V and 0 from J, leaving 15 bases between them. Germline values: CDR1 SGHDN, CDR2 FVKESK. The CDR3 consists of 16 residues. This CDR3 is CASSGFSGVSYNEQFF. CDR3 sequence (DNA): TGTGCCAGCAGTGGGTTCTCCGGGGTCTCCTACAATGAGCAGTTCTTC. Complete variable domain (other parts from reference TRBV14 and TRBJ2-1): EAGVTQFPSHSVIEKGQTVTLRCDPISGHDNLYWYRRVMGKEIKFLLHFVKESKQDESGMPNNRFLAERTGGTYSTLKVQPAELEDSGVYFCASSGFSGVSYNEQFFGPGTRLTVL.